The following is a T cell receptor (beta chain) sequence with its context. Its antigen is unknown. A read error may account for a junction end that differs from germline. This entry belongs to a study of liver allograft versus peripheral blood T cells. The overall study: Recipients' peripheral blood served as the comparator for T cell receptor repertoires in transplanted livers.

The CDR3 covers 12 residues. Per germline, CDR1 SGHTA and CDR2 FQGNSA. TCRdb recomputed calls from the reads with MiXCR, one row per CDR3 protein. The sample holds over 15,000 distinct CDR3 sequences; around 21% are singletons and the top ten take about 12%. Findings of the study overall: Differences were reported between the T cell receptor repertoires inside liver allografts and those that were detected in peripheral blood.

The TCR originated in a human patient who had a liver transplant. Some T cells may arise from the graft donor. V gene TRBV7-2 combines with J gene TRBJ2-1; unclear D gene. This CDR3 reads CVSSQGPGKQFF. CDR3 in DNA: TGTGTCAGCAGCCAAGGCCCAGGCAAGCAGTTCTTC.